The 18 T cell receptor beta chains in this list originate from one sample, sequenced in a study of T cells in Graves' hyperthyroidism and ophthalmopathy. There were TCR beta CDR3 regions amplified from RNA transcripts. Using the HTBI primer set, a first-round RT-PCR was run on the TCR CDR3. In TCRdb, the multiplex PCR reads were re-called with MiXCR into one record per CDR3 protein. This repertoire shows over 400,000 distinct CDR3 sequences, about 14% found once; its top ten account for roughly 13%. The sample comprised blood. The receptors were gathered from a man aged 18 to 30 with Graves' ophthalmopathy.

This clonotype was seen many times. In DNA, the CDR3 is TGCAGCGTTGGGAGGACAGGGACGGCTAGCGGGAGCTCCTACAATGAGCAGTTCTTC. The encoded protein is CSVGRTGTASGSSYNEQFF. This chain connects TRBV29-1 to TRBJ2-1; TRBD2 agrees at 10 bases. CDR1 SQVTM and CDR2 ANQGSEA come from the germline V gene. With V trimmed by 4 bases and J by 0 bases, 15 bases remained unmatched. There are 19 residues in the CDR3.

This clonotype came up a few times. The chain is built from TRBV6-1 and TRBJ1-2; 8 bases fit TRBD1. The trim removed 5 bases at V and 2 bases at J, leaving 7 bases unmatched. Looked up from germline, CDR1 is MNHNS and CDR2 is SASEGT. The CDR3 sequence is 15 residues long. The CDR3 sequence is CASSNGTGLNYGYTF. In nucleotides, the CDR3 is TGTGCCAGCAGTAATGGGACAGGCCTAAACTATGGCTACACCTTC.

This chain connects TRBV13 to TRBJ2-7; TRBD1 matches 9 bases. The CDR3 length is 15 residues. CDR1 and CDR2 (germline): PRHDT, FYEKMQ (reference sequence). The ends lost 5 bases at V and 5 bases at J; junction bases unmatched: 10. Here the CDR3 DNA reads TGTGCCAGCAGCAGCCGGGACAGGGAGGTCCACGAGCAGTACTTC. Its protein product is CASSSRDREVHEQYF. The whole variable domain, filled in from reference TRBV13 and TRBJ2-7, reads AAGVIQSPRHLIKEKRETATLKCYPIPRHDTVYWYQQGPGQDPQFLISFYEKMQSDKGSIPDRFSAQQFSDYHSELNMSSLELGDSALYFCASSSRDREVHEQYFGPGTRLTVT.

This clonotype has ten or more counts. J is TRBJ2-7 and V is TRBV20-1; D remains unclear. Germline loops: CDR1 DFQATT, CDR2 SNEGSKA (reference sequence). Trimming cost V 4 bases and J 6 bases, with 13 bases left between them. The length of the CDR3 is 12 residues. The CDR3 spells CSAMLGPREQYF. For the CDR3, the DNA is TGCAGTGCTATGTTAGGACCTCGCGAGCAGTACTTC.

This clonotype was observed a few times. The CDR3 spells CASRVVLESGELFF. The CDR3 DNA reads TGCGCCAGCAGAGTTGTATTGGAGTCCGGGGAGCTGTTTTTT. The genes are TRBV5-1 and TRBJ2-2; D unresolved. Germline V gene lookup returns CDR1 SGHRS and CDR2 YFSETQ. Trimming shortened V by 5 bases and J by 6 bases, and 14 bases separated the two germline ends. This CDR3 comprises 14 residues.

This clonotype was seen ten or more times. This chain uses TRBV12-3 or TRBV12-4 with TRBJ2-3; the match to TRBD1 covers 8 bases. J was trimmed by 4 bases and V by 6 bases; bases with no gene match: 6. The CDR3 contains 14 residues. CDR3 in DNA: TGTGCCAGCAGCGCACGACAGGGGCCAGATACGCAGTATTTT. This codes for CASSARQGPDTQYF.

This clonotype was picked up many times. The chain links TRBV7-2 to TRBJ2-7; D might be TRBD1 (6 bases). This CDR3 region has 14 residues. The germline CDR1 and CDR2 sequences are SGHTA and FQGNSA. V lost 7 bases and J lost 4, with 17 bases in between. The chain's CDR3 is CASTRDRSEYEQYF. The CDR3 coding sequence is TGTGCCAGCACCAGAGACAGGTCCGAGTACGAGCAGTACTTC.

This clonotype was picked up a small number of times. The chain links TRBV6-4 to TRBJ1-2; perhaps TRBD1 as D (5 bases). CDR1 and CDR2 (germline): MRHNA, SNTAGT. The CDR3 has 12 amino acids. The CDR3 protein is CVSTGVIYGYTF. In DNA, the CDR3 is TGTGTCTCGACGGGGGTGATCTATGGCTACACCTTC.

The rearrangement joins TRBV19 to TRBJ2-2; TRBD1 aligns across 7 bases. The junction had 11 bases not matched to a gene; V was cut back by 8 bases and J by 5 bases. Germline CDR1 is LNHDA and CDR2 is SQIVND (reference sequence). This CDR3 has 15 residues. CDR3 in amino acids: CASSHRGIVTGELFF. The CDR3, as DNA: TGTGCCAGTTCCCACAGGGGCATAGTGACCGGGGAGCTGTTTTTT.

The CDR3 coding sequence is TGTGCCACTAGACAGGGATCGCAAGAGACCCAGTACTTC. The encoded protein is CATRQGSQETQYF. The chain carries TRBV10-3 and TRBJ2-5, with TRBD1 matching over 7 bases. After removal of 10 bases from V and 2 bases from J, the junction contained 7 bases not matched to a gene. Looked up from germline, CDR1 is ENHRY and CDR2 is SYGVKD. The CDR3 is made up of 13 amino acids.

In regard to this clonotype: A much larger clone differs by one base, so this may be a read error. The chain joins TRBV3-1 to TRBJ2-1; D unresolved. The CDR3 length is 12 residues. Germline V gene lookup returns CDR1 LGHDT and CDR2 YNNKEL (reference sequence). CDR3 DNA: TGTGTCAGCAGCCCATTTGGTCCCGGGCAGTTCTTC. Amino acid sequence: CVSSPFGPGQFF.

Ten or more counts support this clonotype. V gene TRBV27 combines with J gene TRBJ2-1; 16 positions agree with TRBD2. This CDR3 comprises 16 residues. V trimming: 3 bases; J trimming: 10 bases; junction bases outside the gene matches: 6. Germline assignment: CDR1 MNHEY and CDR2 SMNVEV (reference sequence). The DNA for the CDR3 is TGTGCCAGCAGTTTTACTTCGGGACTAGCGGGAGGGGAGCAGTTCTTC. It translates to CASSFTSGLAGGEQFF.

The V call is TRBV7-9, the J call TRBJ1-6; TRBD1 might be the D (6 bases). The germline gives CDR1 SEHNR, CDR2 FQNEAQ (reference sequence). With 4 bases removed from V and 6 bases from J, the gap between germline ends came to 10 bases. The CDR3 runs 14 residues. CDR3 protein: CASSSGQSNSPLHF. The CDR3 bases are TGTGCCAGCAGCTCCGGACAGTCTAATTCACCCCTCCACTTT.

This clonotype has at least ten counts. The J gene is TRBJ2-7, the V gene TRBV5-1; 9 bases map to TRBD2. The CDR3 length is 16 residues. V was pared by 1 base and J by 5 bases, with 10 bases of the junction left unmatched. Per the germline V gene, CDR1 is SGHRS and CDR2 is YFSETQ. The CDR3 region has the DNA TGCGCCAGCAGCTTGTGGATTAGCGGGAGTTTCAACGAGCAGTACTTC. Residues: CASSLWISGSFNEQYF.

This clonotype was counted at least ten times. V gene TRBV10-3 combines with J gene TRBJ2-5; 8 bases agree with TRBD2. V dropped 5 bases and J dropped 1; count of bases not matched to a gene: 6. The germline V gene encodes CDR1 ENHRY and CDR2 SYGVKD. The CDR3 length is 15 residues. CDR3 sequence reads: CAISSGTSSQETQYF. The CDR3 region has the DNA TGTGCCATCAGTTCCGGGACTAGTTCCCAAGAGACCCAGTACTTC.

This clonotype showed up many times. The chain couples TRBV19 to TRBJ2-1; 13 nucleotides line up with TRBD2. Trimming cost V 5 bases and J 8 bases; bases outside gene matches: 30. Germline V gene data show CDR1 as LNHDA and CDR2 as SQIVND (reference sequence). The CDR3 length is 23 residues. CDR3 sequence: CASSAGTGVVFGLAGAVGDEQFF. The CDR3 nucleotides are TGTGCCAGTAGTGCCGGGACAGGGGTCGTATTTGGACTAGCGGGAGCGGTAGGCGATGAGCAGTTCTTC.

This clonotype came up many times. The chain has TRBV5-1 and TRBJ1-6; D gene unclear. Trimming took 1 base from V and 7 from J, leaving 12 bases between them. CDR1 SGHRS and CDR2 YFSETQ come from the germline V gene. CDR3 length: 15 residues. The CDR3 nucleotides are TGCGCCAGCAGCTTGAGTATATCTCCGAATTCACCCCTCCACTTT. It specifies CASSLSISPNSPLHF.

The chain combines TRBV15 with TRBJ1-3; D is unresolved. This CDR3 spans 12 amino acids. V lost 3 bases, J lost 2 bases, and 2 bases lay in between. CDR1 is LNHNV and CDR2 is YYDKDF in the germline V gene (reference sequence). CDR3 nucleotide sequence: TGTGCCACCAGCAGGGCTGGAAACACCATATATTTT. This encodes CATSRAGNTIYF. Full variable domain (rest looked up from reference TRBV15 and TRBJ1-3): DAMVIQNPRYQVTQFGKPVTLSCSQTLNHNVMYWYQQKSSQAPKLLFHYYDKDFNNEADTPDNFQSRRPNTSFCFLDIRSPGLGDTAMYLCATSRAGNTIYFGEGSWLTVV.